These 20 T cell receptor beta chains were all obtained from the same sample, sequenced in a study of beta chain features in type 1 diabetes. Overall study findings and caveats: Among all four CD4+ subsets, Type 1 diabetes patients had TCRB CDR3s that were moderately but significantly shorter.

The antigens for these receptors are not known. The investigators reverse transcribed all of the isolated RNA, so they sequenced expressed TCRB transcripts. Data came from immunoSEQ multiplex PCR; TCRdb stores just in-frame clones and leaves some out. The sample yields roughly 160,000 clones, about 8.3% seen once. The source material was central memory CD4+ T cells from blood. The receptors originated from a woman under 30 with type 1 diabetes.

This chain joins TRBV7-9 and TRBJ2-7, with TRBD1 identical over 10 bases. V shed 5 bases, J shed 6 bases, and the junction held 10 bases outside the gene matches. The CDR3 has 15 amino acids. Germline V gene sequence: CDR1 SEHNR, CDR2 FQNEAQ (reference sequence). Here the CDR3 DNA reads TGTGCCAGCAGCCCCACCGGGACAGGGGCTCGCGAGCAGTACTTC. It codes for CASSPTGTGAREQYF.

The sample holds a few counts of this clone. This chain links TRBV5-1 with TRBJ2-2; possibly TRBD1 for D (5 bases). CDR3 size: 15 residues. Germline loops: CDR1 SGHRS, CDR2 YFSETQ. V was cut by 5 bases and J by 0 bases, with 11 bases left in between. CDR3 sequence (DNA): TGCGCCAGCAGAACTGGGGCCTCGAACACCGGGGAGCTGTTTTTT. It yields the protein CASRTGASNTGELFF. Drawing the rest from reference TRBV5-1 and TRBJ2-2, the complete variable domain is KAGVTQTPRYLIKTRGQQVTLSCSPISGHRSVSWYQQTPGQGLQFLFEYFSETQRNKGNFPGRFSGRQFSNSRSEMNVSTLELGDSALYLCASRTGASNTGELFFGEGSRLTVL.

DNA for the CDR3: TGTGCCAGCAGCGGGGGGGCGGGCACCGGGGAGCTGTTTTTT. This sequence encodes CASSGGAGTGELFF. The V gene is TRBV11-2, the J gene TRBJ2-2, with D perhaps TRBD2 (7 bases). Trimming removed 5 bases at V and 4 bases at J, with 11 bases between. In germline, CDR1 is SGHAT, CDR2 FQNNGV. The CDR3 runs to 14 residues.

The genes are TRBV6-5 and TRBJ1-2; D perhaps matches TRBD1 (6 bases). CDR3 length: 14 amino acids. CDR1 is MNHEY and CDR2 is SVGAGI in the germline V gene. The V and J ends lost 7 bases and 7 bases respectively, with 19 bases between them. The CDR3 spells CASNPQGSTSGYTF. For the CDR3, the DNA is TGTGCCAGCAACCCACAGGGTTCAACAAGTGGCTACACCTTC.

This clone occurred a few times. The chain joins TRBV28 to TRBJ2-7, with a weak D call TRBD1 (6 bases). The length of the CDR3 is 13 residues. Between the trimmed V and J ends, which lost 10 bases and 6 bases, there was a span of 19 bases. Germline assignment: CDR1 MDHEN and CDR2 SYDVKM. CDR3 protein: CAILEQGRREQYF. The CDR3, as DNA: TGTGCCATCTTAGAACAGGGAAGACGCGAGCAGTACTTC.

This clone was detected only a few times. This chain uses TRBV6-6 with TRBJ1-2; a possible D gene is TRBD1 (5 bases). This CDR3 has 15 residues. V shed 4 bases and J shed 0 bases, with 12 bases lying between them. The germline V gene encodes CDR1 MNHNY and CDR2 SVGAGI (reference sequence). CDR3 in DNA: TGTGCCAGCAGTTCCCCGGAGGGGTCTAACTATGGCTACACCTTC. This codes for CASSSPEGSNYGYTF.

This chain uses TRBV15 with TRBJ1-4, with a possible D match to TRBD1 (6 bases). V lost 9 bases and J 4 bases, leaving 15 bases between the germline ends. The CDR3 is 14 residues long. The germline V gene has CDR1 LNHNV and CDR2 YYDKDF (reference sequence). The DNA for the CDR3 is TGTGCCACAACAAACAGGGAGTATAATGAAAAACTGTTTTTT. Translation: CATTNREYNEKLFF.

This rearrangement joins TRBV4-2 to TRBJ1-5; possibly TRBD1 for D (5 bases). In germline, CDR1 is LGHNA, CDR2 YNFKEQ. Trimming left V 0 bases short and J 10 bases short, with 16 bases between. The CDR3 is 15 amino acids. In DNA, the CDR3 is TGTGCCAGCAGCCAAGATCACGGGGGGAAGGGACCCCAGCATTTT. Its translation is CASSQDHGGKGPQHF.

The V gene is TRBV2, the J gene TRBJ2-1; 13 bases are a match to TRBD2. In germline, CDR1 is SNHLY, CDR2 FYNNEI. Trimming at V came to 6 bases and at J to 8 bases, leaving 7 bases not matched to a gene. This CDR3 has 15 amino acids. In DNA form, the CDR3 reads TGTGCCAGCAGCCCACTAGCGGGGGGGCGCGATGAGCAGTTCTTC. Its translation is CASSPLAGGRDEQFF.

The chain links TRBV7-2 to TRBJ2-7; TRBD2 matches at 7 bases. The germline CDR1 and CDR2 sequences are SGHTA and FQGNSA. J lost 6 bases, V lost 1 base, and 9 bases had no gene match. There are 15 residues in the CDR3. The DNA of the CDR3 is TGTGCCAGCAGCTTAGACAGGACTAGTTTTTCCGAGCAGTACTTC. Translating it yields CASSLDRTSFSEQYF.

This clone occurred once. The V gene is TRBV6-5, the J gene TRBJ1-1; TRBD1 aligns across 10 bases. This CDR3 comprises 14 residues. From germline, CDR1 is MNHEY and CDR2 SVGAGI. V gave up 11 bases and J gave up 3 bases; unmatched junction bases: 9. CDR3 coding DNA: TGTGCCGGCCGCCCCGACAGGGGGCACACTGAAGCTTTCTTT. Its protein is CAGRPDRGHTEAFF.

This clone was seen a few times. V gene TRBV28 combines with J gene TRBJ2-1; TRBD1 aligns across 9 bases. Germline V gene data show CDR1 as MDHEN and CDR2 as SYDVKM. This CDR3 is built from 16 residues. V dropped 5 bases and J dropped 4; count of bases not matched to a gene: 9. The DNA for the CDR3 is TGTGCCAGCAGTACCGTGGGACAGGGCTTGTACAATGAGCAGTTCTTC. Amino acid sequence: CASSTVGQGLYNEQFF.

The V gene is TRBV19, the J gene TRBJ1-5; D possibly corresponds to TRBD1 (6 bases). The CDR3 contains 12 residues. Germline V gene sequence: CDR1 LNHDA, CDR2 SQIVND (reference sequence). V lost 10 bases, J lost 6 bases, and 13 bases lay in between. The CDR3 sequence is CATNRVGQPQHF. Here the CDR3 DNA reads TGTGCCACCAACAGGGTCGGTCAGCCCCAGCATTTT.

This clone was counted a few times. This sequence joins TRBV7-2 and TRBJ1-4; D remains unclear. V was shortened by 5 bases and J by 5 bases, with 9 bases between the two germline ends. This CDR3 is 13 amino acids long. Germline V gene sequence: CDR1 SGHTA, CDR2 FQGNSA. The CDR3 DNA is TGTGCCAGCAGCACGCGAGGGAATGAAAAACTGTTTTTT. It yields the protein CASSTRGNEKLFF.

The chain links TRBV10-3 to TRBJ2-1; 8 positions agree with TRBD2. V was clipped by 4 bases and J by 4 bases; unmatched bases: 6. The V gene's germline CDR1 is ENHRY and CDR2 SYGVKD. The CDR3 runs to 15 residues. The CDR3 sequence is CAISGTSGVYNEQFF. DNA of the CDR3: TGTGCCATCAGTGGCACTAGCGGAGTTTACAATGAGCAGTTCTTC.

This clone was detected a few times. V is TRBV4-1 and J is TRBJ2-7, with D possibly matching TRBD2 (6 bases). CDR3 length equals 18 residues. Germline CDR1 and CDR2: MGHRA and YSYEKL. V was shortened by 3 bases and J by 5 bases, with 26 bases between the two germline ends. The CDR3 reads CASSHPGGYGGGDNEQYF. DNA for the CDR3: TGCGCCAGCAGCCACCCTGGGGGGTATGGCGGCGGTGACAACGAGCAGTACTTC.

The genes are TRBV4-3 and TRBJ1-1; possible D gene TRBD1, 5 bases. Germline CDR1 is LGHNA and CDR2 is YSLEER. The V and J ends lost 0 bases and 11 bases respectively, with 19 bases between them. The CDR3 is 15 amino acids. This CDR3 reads CASSQDNSPHRLAFF. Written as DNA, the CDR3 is TGCGCCAGCAGCCAAGACAATAGCCCCCACAGGTTGGCTTTCTTT.

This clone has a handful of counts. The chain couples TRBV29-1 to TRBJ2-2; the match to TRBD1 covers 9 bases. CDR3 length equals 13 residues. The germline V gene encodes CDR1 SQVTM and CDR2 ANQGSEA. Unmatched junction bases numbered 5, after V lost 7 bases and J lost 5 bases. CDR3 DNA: TGCAGCGCAGACAGGGGGGGAACCGGGGAGCTGTTTTTT. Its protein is CSADRGGTGELFF.

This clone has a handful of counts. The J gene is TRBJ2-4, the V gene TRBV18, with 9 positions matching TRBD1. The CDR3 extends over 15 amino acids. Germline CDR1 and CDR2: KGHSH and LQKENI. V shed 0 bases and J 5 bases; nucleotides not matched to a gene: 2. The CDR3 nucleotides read TGTGCCAGCTCACCACCGGGACAGGGCCAAAACATTCAGTACTTC. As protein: CASSPPGQGQNIQYF.

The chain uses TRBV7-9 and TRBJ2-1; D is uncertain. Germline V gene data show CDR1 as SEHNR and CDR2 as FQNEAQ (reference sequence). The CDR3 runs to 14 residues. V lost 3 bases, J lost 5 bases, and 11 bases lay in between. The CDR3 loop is CASSFRPLDNEQFF. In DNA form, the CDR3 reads TGTGCCAGCAGCTTTCGGCCTCTAGACAATGAGCAGTTCTTC.